This TCR beta chain was found in a study of Tregs in tolerant kidney transplant recipients (dated by TCRdb to the late 2010s). Study-wide context: Other Treg samples came from a roughly three-day mixed lymphocyte reaction with belatacept, some followed by an approximately 5-day donor restimulation, before sorting recipient CD4+CD25+CD127- cells. Before combined kidney and bone marrow transplantation, this study identified donor-specific regulatory T cells using TCRbeta sequencing and then followed those same cells after transplant. During sorting of primary belatacept mixed lymphocyte reaction cultures, recipient cells were distinguished from donor cells with antibodies. TCRbeta repertoire sequencing was used in a few healthy controls to compare several methods for expanding Tregs specific for an allogeneic donor.

By share, this clone ranks as large (0.1 to 1%). What antigen it recognizes has not been identified. Qualities for individual bases were not recorded, and no much larger clone is one base off. Beyond this particular receptor, the publication reports: The study was limited by small patient numbers, and the findings need validation in larger populations and under other immunosuppression protocols. Expanding Tregs with activated donor B cells appeared to identify the most biologically relevant and donor-specific TCRbeta repertoire. Although technical replication error seemed to be minimal, the question of biological reproducibility was not addressed directly.

Blood from healthy controls was obtained either from healthy volunteers or as purchased buffy coats. Healthy control blood was processed to PBMCs with a Ficoll density gradient and then cryopreserved, whereas patient PBMCs were collected both before and after transplant. Genomic DNA was extracted from sorted cells with the QIAGEN DNeasy Blood and Tissue Kit for TCRbeta CDR3 sequencing. Through immunoSEQ, high-throughput TCRbeta CDR3 sequencing was done commercially, including PCR amplification with internal controls and bias correction. On the study's bioinformatics: Unique productive TCRbeta sequences were defined by CDR3 nucleotide sequence when primers matched and otherwise by CDR3 amino acid sequence together with Vbeta and Jbeta genes. A sequence was defined as donor-reactive if the sequence was expanded at least 5-fold in CFSE-low cells compared with unstimulated cells and had a frequency of at least 0.01% in CFSE-low cells. Jensen-Shannon divergence, calculated on the top 100 TCRbeta sequences ranked by frequency, was used to quantify repertoire divergence. When a sample had multiple sequencing runs, each run was corrected for sorting error separately and the runs were then pooled. Held by TCRdb, this immuneACCESS table contains in-frame sequences only and omits some clones. Under half of the omission traces to an unresolved V gene where checked; the cause of the rest is unknown. V, J and clone size reflect that table, while D and trimming were determined from the DNA. The sample table holds 2,500 to 3,000 clones, of which around two fifths were seen once. The ten largest clonotypes hold 7% to 9% of the sample.

The clonotype was recovered from a human donor in good health. Source material: Tregs from blood cultured with allogeneic cells.

This receptor has the CDR3 CASSEYLTGDYNEQFF. In nucleotides, the sequence is TGTGCCAGCAGTGAATATCTGACAGGGGATTACAATGAGCAGTTCTTC. The chain couples TRBV25-1 to TRBJ2-1; TRBD1 lines up with 8 middle nucleotides. The V end gives up 0 bases and the J end 4 bases, leaving 5 bases in the junction not matched to a gene. The CDR3 contains 16 residues, cysteine and phenylalanine counted. Of all the DNA, just the CDR3 is kept, 48 bases in frame from base 1. The germline V gene encodes CDR1 MGHDK and CDR2 SYGVNS.